This T cell receptor beta chain was documented in a study of tumor-infiltrating lymphocytes in localized non-small cell lung cancer. Study-wide findings and caveats: No T-cell fraction difference was seen between IM1 and IM2 tumors. Tumor T-cell fraction from TCR sequencing was not associated with recurrence-free survival (p = 0.61).

Assay: immunoSEQ multiplex PCR; the TCRdb copy retains only in-frame clones and omits some. The table has some 15,000 clones, more than 60% seen once. This CDR3 has 15 amino acids. The ends lost 1 base at V and 3 bases at J; junction bases unmatched: 2. CDR1 is SGHDT and CDR2 is YYEEEE in the germline V gene. Remarks on this clone: What it recognizes is unknown.

The rearrangement links TRBV5-6 to TRBJ2-2; 8 bases are shared with TRBD1. Sequencing used lung tumor tissue. The source of this sequence is a human donor with non-small cell lung cancer. The CDR3 reads CASSLYRGYTGELFF. The CDR3 DNA reads TGTGCCAGCAGCTTGTACAGGGGGTACACCGGGGAGCTGTTTTTT.